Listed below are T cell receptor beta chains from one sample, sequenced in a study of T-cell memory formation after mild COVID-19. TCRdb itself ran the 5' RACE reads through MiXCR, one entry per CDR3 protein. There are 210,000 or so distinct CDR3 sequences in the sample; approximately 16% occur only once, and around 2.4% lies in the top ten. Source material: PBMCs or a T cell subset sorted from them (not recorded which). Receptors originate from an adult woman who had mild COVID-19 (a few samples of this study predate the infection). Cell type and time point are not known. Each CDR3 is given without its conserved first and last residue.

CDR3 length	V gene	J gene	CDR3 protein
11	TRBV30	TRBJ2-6	AWSPISRNVLT
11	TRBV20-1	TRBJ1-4	SASPVRNEKLF
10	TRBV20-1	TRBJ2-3	SRGVTTDTQY
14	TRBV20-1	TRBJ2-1	SARSQKRGAYNEQF
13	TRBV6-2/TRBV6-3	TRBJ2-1	ASRGGGEGSNEQF
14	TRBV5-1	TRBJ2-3	ASSGTSGVGADTQY
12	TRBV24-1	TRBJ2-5	ATSEPGAQETQY
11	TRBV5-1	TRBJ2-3	ASSREGTDTQY
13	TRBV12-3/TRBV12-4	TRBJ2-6	ASSPTRGQGNVLT
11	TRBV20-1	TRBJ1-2	SAREQGKNGYT
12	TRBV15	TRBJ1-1	ATSRGGSATEAF
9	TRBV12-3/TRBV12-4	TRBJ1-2	ASSYRNGYT
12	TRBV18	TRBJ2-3	ASLAGARSDTQY
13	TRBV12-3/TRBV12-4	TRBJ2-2	ASSFNRGTTGELF
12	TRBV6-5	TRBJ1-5	ASGRTGPSVSQH
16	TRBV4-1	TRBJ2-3	ASSQVGTSLRGADTQY
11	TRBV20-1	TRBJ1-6	SASHVDNSPLH
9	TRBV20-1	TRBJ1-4	SADSTGTRS
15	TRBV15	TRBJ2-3	ATSDPKTSGGADTQY
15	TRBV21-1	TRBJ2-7	ASSKGGLAGGQYEQY
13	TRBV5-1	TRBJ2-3	ASSLGPGRADTQY
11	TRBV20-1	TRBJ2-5	SAILAGGETQY
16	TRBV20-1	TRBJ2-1	SARVPRRLAGARNEQF
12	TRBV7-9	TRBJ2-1	ASSTLAGAGEQF
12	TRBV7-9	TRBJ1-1	ASSPGTALTEAF
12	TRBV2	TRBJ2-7	ASTLAGGPYEQY
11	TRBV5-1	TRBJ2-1	ASSSGANNEQF